A single sample gave rise to the 8 T cell receptor beta chains below, sequenced in a study of OX40 agonist ivuxolimab in advanced cancers. Produced via immunoSEQ multiplex PCR; TCRdb's table is partial and in-frame only. The data hold over 55,000 clones, with less than 95% observed a single time. The source was CD4+ or CD8+ T cells sorted from blood, collected in a trial of the OX40 agonist ivuxolimab. The receptors here all came from an adult with an advanced solid tumor such as melanoma, head and neck, liver or kidney cancer.

In DNA form, the CDR3 reads TGTGCCAGCAGCCTTAGTTGGCAAGAGACCCAGTACTTC. Translated: CASSLSWQETQYF. The rearrangement uses TRBV14 and TRBJ2-5; unclear D gene. CDR1 is SGHDN and CDR2 is FVKESK in the germline V gene. This CDR3 contains 13 residues. Trimming shortened V by 4 bases and J by 2 bases, and 8 bases separated the two germline ends. Filled out from reference TRBV14 and TRBJ2-5, the complete variable domain reads EAGVTQFPSHSVIEKGQTVTLRCDPISGHDNLYWYRRVMGKEIKFLLHFVKESKQDESGMPNNRFLAERTGGTYSTLKVQPAELEDSGVYFCASSLSWQETQYFGPGTRLLVL.

The V and J genes are TRBV15 and TRBJ2-5, with 7 bases fitting TRBD1. The V gene's germline CDR1 is LNHNV and CDR2 YYDKDF (reference sequence). The V and J ends lost 4 bases and 1 base, in that order; junction bases with no gene match: 9. This CDR3 spans 16 amino acids. The DNA of the CDR3 is TGTGCCACCAGCAAGCTCCCAGGGACAGTCCAAGAGACCCAGTACTTC. It yields the protein CATSKLPGTVQETQYF.

J is TRBJ2-3 and V is TRBV6-5; the D is unclear. From germline, CDR1 is MNHEY and CDR2 SVGAGI. CDR3 size: 13 residues. V gave up 2 bases and J gave up 1 base, with 4 bases separating them. The CDR3 nucleotides read TGTGCCAGCAGTTACCCCGGCACAGATACGCAGTATTTT. This codes for CASSYPGTDTQYF.

In DNA form, the CDR3 reads TGTGCCAGCAGTTACTCGTACAGGGGCACCTATGGCTACACCTTC. Protein: CASSYSYRGTYGYTF. The rearrangement uses TRBV6-5 and TRBJ1-2, with 7 positions matching TRBD1. J was trimmed by 4 bases and V by 0 bases; bases with no gene match: 5. The CDR3 is made up of 15 amino acids. Germline V gene sequence: CDR1 MNHEY, CDR2 SVGAGI.

A few counts support this clone. The gene calls are TRBV9 and TRBJ1-1; possible D gene TRBD1, 6 bases. V gave up 3 bases and J gave up 4 bases, with 13 bases separating them. This CDR3 comprises 14 residues. Germline V gene data show CDR1 as SGDLS and CDR2 as YYNGEE. The DNA for the CDR3 is TGTGCCAGCAGCGCACAACAGGGTGGCACTGAAGCTTTCTTT. Translating it yields CASSAQQGGTEAFF.

This chain uses TRBV10-3 with TRBJ2-2; weak D call: TRBD2 (7 bases). The CDR3 has 15 residues. V lost 6 bases and J lost 4, with 15 bases in between. CDR1 is ENHRY and CDR2 is SYGVKD in the germline V gene. The CDR3 DNA is TGTGCCATCAGCCGCGGGGGCGCGAGCACCGGGGAGCTGTTTTTT. Its translation is CAISRGGASTGELFF.

The V call is TRBV6-5, the J call TRBJ1-5, with D possibly being TRBD1 (6 bases). V gave up 6 bases and J gave up 4 bases, with 10 bases separating them. The CDR3 consists of 13 residues. Germline CDR1 is MNHEY and CDR2 is SVGAGI. CDR3 bases: TGTGCCAGCAGCCAGGACAGAAATCAGCCCCAGCATTTT. It translates to CASSQDRNQPQHF.

The V gene is TRBV5-1, the J gene TRBJ1-2; tentative D call: TRBD1 (6 bases). The germline V gene encodes CDR1 SGHRS and CDR2 YFSETQ. This CDR3 is built from 14 residues. V was cut by 1 base and J by 2 bases, with 9 bases left in between. The DNA of the CDR3 is TGCGCCAGCAGCTTGAGTGACAGGAACTATGGCTACACCTTC. Encoded protein: CASSLSDRNYGYTF.